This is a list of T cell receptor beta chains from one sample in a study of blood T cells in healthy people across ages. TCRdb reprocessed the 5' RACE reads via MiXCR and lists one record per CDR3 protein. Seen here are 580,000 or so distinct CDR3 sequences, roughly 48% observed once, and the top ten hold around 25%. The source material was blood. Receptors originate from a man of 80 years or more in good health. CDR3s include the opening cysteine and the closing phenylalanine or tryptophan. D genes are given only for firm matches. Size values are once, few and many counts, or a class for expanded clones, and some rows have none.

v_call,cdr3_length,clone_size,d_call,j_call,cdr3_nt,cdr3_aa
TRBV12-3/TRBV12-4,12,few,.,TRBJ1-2,TGTGCCAGCAGTTTAAGAAGACGGGGCTACACCTTC,CASSLRRRGYTF
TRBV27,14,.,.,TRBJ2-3,TGTGCCAGCAAAAGGGCAGGAGGGACAGATACGCAGTATTTT,CASKRAGGTDTQYF
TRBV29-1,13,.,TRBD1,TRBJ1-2,TGCAGCGTCCGTACAGGGGATTCCAAAGGCTACACCTTC,CSVRTGDSKGYTF
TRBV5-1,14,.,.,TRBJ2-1,TGCGCCAGCAGCTGGGGCCCTTCAGACAGTGAGCAGTTCTTC,CASSWGPSDSEQFF
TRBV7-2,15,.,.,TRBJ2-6,TGTGCCAGCAGCCAGACAGCCTCTGGGGCCAACGTCCTGACTTTC,CASSQTASGANVLTF
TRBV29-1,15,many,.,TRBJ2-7,TGCAGCGTACGACCTCTCAGGGGACCGGGCCACGAGCAGTACTTC,CSVRPLRGPGHEQYF
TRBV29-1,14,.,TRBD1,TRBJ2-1,TGCAGCACCCGGGACAGGGGGTGGAACAATGAGCAGTTCTTC,CSTRDRGWNNEQFF
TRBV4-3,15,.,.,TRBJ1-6,TGCGCCAGCAGACCTGGACAAAGCTTGGATTCACCCCTCCACTTT,CASRPGQSLDSPLHF
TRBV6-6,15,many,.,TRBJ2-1,TGTGCCAGCAGATCTAGCTCGTTTGCCTACAATGAGCAGTTCTTC,CASRSSSFAYNEQFF
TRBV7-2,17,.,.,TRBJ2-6,TGTGCCAGCAGCATAACCGGGAGCTCCTCTGGGGCCAACGTCCTGACTTTC,CASSITGSSSGANVLTF
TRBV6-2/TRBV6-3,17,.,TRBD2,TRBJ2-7,TGTGCCAGCAGGGGCCCCCAAGGACTAGCGGCCTACAATGAGCAGTACTTC,CASRGPQGLAAYNEQYF
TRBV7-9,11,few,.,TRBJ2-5,TGTGCCAGCAGCTCATTTACGGGGGAGTACTTC,CASSSFTGEYF
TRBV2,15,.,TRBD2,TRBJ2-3,TGTGCCAGCAGACTCCTAGCGGGGGGCACAGATACGCAGTATTTT,CASRLLAGGTDTQYF
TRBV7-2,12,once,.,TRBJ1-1,TGTGCCAGCAGCACGAGTAACACTGAAGCTTTCTTT,CASSTSNTEAFF
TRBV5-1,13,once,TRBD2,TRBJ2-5,TGCGCCAGCAGCTTTACTAGCGACAATGAGCAGTACTTC,CASSFTSDNEQYF
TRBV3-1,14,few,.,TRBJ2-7,TGTGCCAGCAGCCAAGGTGTCGGAGGCTACGAGCAGTACTTC,CASSQGVGGYEQYF
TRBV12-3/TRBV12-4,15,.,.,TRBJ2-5,TGTGCCAGCAGTTTAGATCTGGCGGGGCAAGAGACCCAGTACTTC,CASSLDLAGQETQYF